The rows below give T cell receptor beta chains drawn from one sample of a study of vaccination and CD4 T cells after COVID-19. Each CDR3 protein gets one entry after TCRdb re-called the PCR reads with MiXCR. The table includes 3,500 or so distinct CDR3 sequences, about 17% detected once. Their antigen targets remain unknown. Sequencing was carried out using CD4+ T cells from blood, cultured in vitro. The receptors originated from a human donor who had recovered from COVID-19. Each CDR3 is given with its conserved first and last residue. A D gene is named only where the DNA matches it firmly. Clone size is not always given. Where it is, it says once, few, many or a class for expanded clones.

d_call j_call v_call clone_size cdr3_aa cdr3_nt
- TRBJ2-7 TRBV12-3/TRBV12-4 - CASSIDQALYEQYF TGTGCCAGCAGTATCGACCAGGCCCTCTACGAGCAGTACTTC
- TRBJ1-2 TRBV2 medium-sized CANKKGAANYGYTF TGTGCCAACAAAAAAGGGGCTGCAAACTATGGCTACACCTTC
- TRBJ2-3 TRBV7-9 - CASSADGGGLDTQYF TGTGCCAGCAGCGCGGACGGGGGAGGATTAGATACGCAGTATTTT
TRBD1 TRBJ1-2 TRBV6-1 medium-sized CASSPAGTGGKKGGYTF TGTGCCAGCAGTCCCGCCGGGACAGGGGGAAAGAAGGGTGGCTACACCTTC
- TRBJ1-1 TRBV7-2 - CASSWTDQNTEAFF TGTGCCAGCAGTTGGACAGATCAGAACACTGAAGCTTTCTTT
TRBD2 TRBJ2-7 TRBV7-2 - CASSRTSGATYEQYF TGTGCCAGCAGCCGGACTAGCGGGGCGACCTACGAGCAGTACTTC
- TRBJ1-4 TRBV10-1 - CATDRGATNEKLFF TGCGCCACCGACCGGGGCGCAACTAATGAAAAACTGTTTTTT
- TRBJ1-1 TRBV11-2 medium-sized CAKGYGVTVQNTEAFF TGTGCCAAGGGCTACGGGGTTACAGTACAGAACACTGAAGCTTTCTTT
TRBD2 TRBJ2-7 TRBV7-9 few CASSLESGGADSEQYF TGTGCCAGCAGCTTGGAGAGCGGGGGGGCCGATAGCGAGCAGTACTTC
- TRBJ1-2 TRBV16 - CASSQSRVEGYTF TGTGCCAGCAGCCAATCCAGGGTAGAAGGCTACACCTTC
TRBD1 TRBJ1-6 TRBV18 - CASSPTGGDSPLHF TGTGCCAGCTCACCGACAGGGGGCGATTCACCCCTCCACTTT
- TRBJ2-5 TRBV20-1 - CSAPKGGPQETQYF TGCAGTGCGCCAAAAGGAGGGCCGCAAGAGACCCAGTACTTC
- TRBJ1-6 TRBV12-3/TRBV12-4 medium-sized CASSPVLYNSPLHF TGTGCCAGCAGCCCGGTCCTCTATAATTCACCCCTCCACTTT
TRBD1 TRBJ2-7 TRBV7-3 - CASSLGDRADEQYF TGTGCCAGCAGCTTAGGGGACAGGGCCGACGAGCAGTACTTC
- TRBJ2-7 TRBV20-1 - CSAMSAGPSYEQYF TGCAGTGCTATGAGCGCAGGACCGTCCTACGAGCAGTACTTC
TRBD1 TRBJ2-2 TRBV19 - CASSIRQGGTGELFF TGTGCCAGTAGTATAAGACAGGGGGGCACCGGGGAGCTGTTTTTT
- TRBJ1-5 TRBV6-1 medium-sized CASSPRRTGNQPQHF TGTGCCAGCAGTCCGCGCCGGACCGGCAATCAGCCCCAGCATTTT
- TRBJ1-3 TRBV5-4 - CASSLNPGSAIYF TGTGCCAGCAGCCTGAACCCGGGATCAGCCATATATTTT
- TRBJ1-1 TRBV7-9 - CASSLRGFGGRVTEAFF TGTGCCAGCAGCTTAAGGGGATTTGGGGGGCGCGTCACTGAAGCTTTCTTT
- TRBJ2-1 TRBV2 medium-sized CASRSRIYNEQFF TGTGCCAGCAGATCCCGGATTTACAATGAGCAGTTCTTC
- TRBJ1-5 TRBV10-3 - CAISERIGTGSQPQHF TGTGCCATCAGTGAGAGGATCGGAACAGGGTCACAGCCCCAGCATTTT
TRBD1 TRBJ1-5 TRBV20-1 once CSASPGTGNQPQHF TGCAGTGCTAGCCCCGGGACAGGGAATCAGCCCCAGCATTTT
- TRBJ2-3 TRBV4-2 few CASRSADTQYF TGTGCCAGCCGGAGCGCAGATACGCAGTATTTT
- TRBJ2-2 TRBV2 large CASRQQGRTGELFF TGTGCCAGCAGACAACAGGGAAGGACCGGGGAGCTGTTTTTT
- TRBJ2-1 TRBV6-1 few CASRKLGEQFF TGTGCCAGCAGAAAGCTGGGGGAGCAGTTCTTC
- TRBJ1-2 TRBV6-1 - CASSGPGPGGYTF TGTGCCAGCAGTGGGCCAGGGCCTGGAGGCTACACCTTC
TRBD2 TRBJ2-3 TRBV5-1 - CASSLSGGVSTQYF TGCGCCAGCAGCTTAAGCGGGGGGGTCAGTACGCAGTATTTT
- TRBJ2-1 TRBV6-1 - CASSIRSSSYNEQFF TGTGCCAGCAGTATCAGGTCGAGCTCCTACAATGAGCAGTTCTTC
TRBD2 TRBJ2-5 TRBV20-1 few CSGAGGEETQYF TGCAGTGGGGCCGGGGGGGAAGAGACCCAGTACTTC
- TRBJ1-2 TRBV7-8 once CASSPPGSQDYGYTF TGTGCCAGCAGCCCTCCGGGGTCGCAGGACTATGGCTACACCTTC
- TRBJ1-1 TRBV20-1 medium-sized CSALQGVNTEAFF TGCAGTGCTCTACAGGGCGTGAACACTGAAGCTTTCTTT
- TRBJ1-6 TRBV6-1 - CASGRDGNNSPLHF TGTGCCAGCGGCCGGGACGGAAATAATTCACCCCTCCACTTT
TRBD2 TRBJ2-7 TRBV7-9 few CASSFAPGLVDYEQYF TGTGCCAGCAGCTTTGCGCCGGGACTAGTGGATTACGAGCAGTACTTC
- TRBJ1-3 TRBV5-4 - CASSLGSGNTIYF TGTGCCAGCAGCTTGGGCTCTGGAAACACCATATATTTT
- TRBJ1-2 TRBV7-9 - CASSFGQPSSYGYTF TGTGCCAGCAGCTTTGGACAGCCTAGTTCCTATGGCTACACCTTC
- TRBJ1-1 TRBV5-1 - CASSEDGEAFF TGCGCCAGCAGCGAGGACGGTGAAGCTTTCTTT
- TRBJ2-2 TRBV6-5 medium-sized CASSWSIRELFF TGTGCCAGCAGTTGGTCTATCCGGGAGCTGTTTTTT
TRBD2 TRBJ2-3 TRBV5-4 - CASSSYGGGPADTQYF TGTGCCAGCAGCTCCTACGGGGGGGGGCCGGCAGATACGCAGTATTTT
- TRBJ2-7 TRBV12-3/TRBV12-4 few CASSNYNVYEQYF TGTGCCAGCAGTAATTATAATGTGTACGAGCAGTACTTC
- TRBJ1-2 TRBV18 - CASSEQGGLRGYTF TGTGCCAGCTCTGAACAAGGGGGTCTTCGTGGCTACACCTTC
- TRBJ1-5 TRBV21-1 medium-sized CASSSLYQTENQPQHF TGTGCCAGCAGCTCCCTATACCAGACAGAAAATCAGCCCCAGCATTTT
TRBD2 TRBJ2-5 TRBV11-2 medium-sized CASSLQRGTGTQYF TGTGCCAGCAGCTTACAGCGGGGGACGGGGACCCAGTACTTC
- TRBJ1-2 TRBV10-3 large CAISEYPRQHGYTF TGTGCCATCAGTGAGTATCCCCGGCAACATGGCTACACCTTC
- TRBJ1-2 TRBV12-3/TRBV12-4 - CAILSNNTRGYTF TGTGCCATCCTTTCAAACAATACCAGAGGTTACACCTTC
- TRBJ2-5 TRBV12-2 - CASRLVTGKETQYF TGTGCAAGTCGCTTAGTGACAGGGAAAGAGACCCAGTACTTC
- TRBJ2-1 TRBV6-1 - CASSHLWGGSGNEQFF TGTGCCAGCAGTCACCTGTGGGGGGGCTCGGGGAATGAGCAGTTCTTC
- TRBJ1-2 TRBV10-3 - CAISVRGDYGYTF TGTGCCATCAGTGTACGGGGTGACTATGGCTACACCTTC
- TRBJ2-3 TRBV18 few CASSPFTDTQYF TGTGCCAGCTCACCCTTCACAGATACGCAGTATTTT
- TRBJ2-3 TRBV2 few CASSEFSDTQYF TGTGCCAGCAGCGAATTTTCAGATACGCAGTATTTT
TRBD1 TRBJ1-1 TRBV2 medium-sized CASGKTGGTEAFF TGTGCCAGCGGGAAGACAGGGGGCACTGAAGCTTTCTTT
- TRBJ1-2 TRBV20-1 medium-sized CSALAGGGYGYTF TGCAGTGCCCTTGCCGGGGGCGGGTATGGCTACACCTTC